The rows below give T cell receptor beta chains drawn from one sample of a study of CD8 T cells in Susac syndrome. TCRdb analysed the immunoSEQ multiplex PCR reads with MiXCR anew, one entry per CDR3 protein. The data hold about 180,000 distinct CDR3 sequences, with roughly 94% observed a single time. The source material was CD4+ T cells from PBMCs. The receptors here all came from a human donor with Susac syndrome. Both conserved end residues are part of each CDR3. D genes are given only for firm matches. Not all rows give a size; the values are once, few, many and, for expanded clones, a class.

.	.	TRBV20-1	TRBJ2-7	TGCAGTGCTAGAGATCCGCAGCGTTACGAGCAGTACTTC	CSARDPQRYEQYF
.	.	TRBV7-9	TRBJ1-4	TGTGCCAGCAGCCATGACAGGAATAATGAAAAACTGTTTTTT	CASSHDRNNEKLFF
.	TRBD1	TRBV6-4	TRBJ2-2	TGTGCCAGCGGTTCCAACAGGGGACGTTCCGGGGAGCTGTTTTTT	CASGSNRGRSGELFF
.	.	TRBV4-1	TRBJ2-1	TGCGCCAGCAGCCAAGATCAATGGCATGAGCAGTTCTTC	CASSQDQWHEQFF
.	TRBD2	TRBV20-1	TRBJ2-2	TGCAGTGCTAGAAAACCGGGACTAAACACCGGGGAGCTGTTTTTT	CSARKPGLNTGELFF
.	.	TRBV5-6	TRBJ2-5	TGTGCCAGCAGCTTGCTATCAGGGGGGGTGGAGACCCAGTACTTC	CASSLLSGGVETQYF
.	.	TRBV2	TRBJ2-2	TGTGCCAGCAGGGGACCCTCCAACACCGGGGAGCTGTTTTTT	CASRGPSNTGELFF
.	TRBD1	TRBV5-1	TRBJ2-1	TGCGCCAGCAGCTTGGGTCCACAGGGGGCGTCCTACAATGAGCAGTTCTTC	CASSLGPQGASYNEQFF
.	TRBD1	TRBV7-6	TRBJ2-1	TGTGCCAGCACCTCACAGCGGACAGGGGGTTCCTCTTACAATGAGCAGTTCTTC	CASTSQRTGGSSYNEQFF
.	.	TRBV7-8	TRBJ2-1	TGTGCCAGCAGCTTAAGGGGGGCGAGCTCCTACAATGAGCAGTTCTTC	CASSLRGASSYNEQFF
.	.	TRBV9	TRBJ2-5	TGTGCCAGCAGTCGGACAGTTTTAGGGGAGACCCAGTACTTC	CASSRTVLGETQYF
.	.	TRBV3-1	TRBJ2-3	TGTGCCAGCAGCCAAGAGACTAACGGGGATACGCAGTATTTT	CASSQETNGDTQYF
.	.	TRBV7-2	TRBJ2-5	TGTGCCAGCAGCCCACGATCCGGGGAGACCCAGTACTTC	CASSPRSGETQYF
.	.	TRBV14	TRBJ1-2	TGTGCCAGCAGCCATCATACACAGGGTTGGGCTATCGGCTATGGCTACACCTTC	CASSHHTQGWAIGYGYTF
.	TRBD2	TRBV20-1	TRBJ2-4	TGCAGTGCTAGTCCCTGGGAGGGAGGACTAGCGGGGGGCACCCGAACCAAAAACATTCAGTACTTC	CSASPWEGGLAGGTRTKNIQYF
.	.	TRBV20-1	TRBJ1-6	TGCAGTGCTAGAGCGAGGGGCGAGAATTCACCCCTCCACTTT	CSARARGENSPLHF
.	.	TRBV20-1	TRBJ2-5	TGCAGTGCCAATAGGCTCGGGGCGGTAGGAGAGACCCAGTACTTC	CSANRLGAVGETQYF
.	.	TRBV18	TRBJ2-7	TGTGCCAGCTCACCGGGTCCGGCAGGGTCCTACGAGCAGTACTTC	CASSPGPAGSYEQYF
.	.	TRBV2	TRBJ2-5	TGTGCCAGCACGGCGCCGCTACAAGAGACCCAGTACTTC	CASTAPLQETQYF
.	.	TRBV7-8	TRBJ1-1	TGTGCCAGCAGCTCGCTAGGACGGAAGAACACTGAAGCTTTCTTT	CASSSLGRKNTEAFF
.	.	TRBV4-3	TRBJ1-1	TGCGCCAGCAGCCGGGTGCGGGGGACTGAAGCTTTCTTT	CASSRVRGTEAFF
.	.	TRBV9	TRBJ1-4	TGTGCCAGCACCCCAGATTCAACTAATGAAAAACTGTTTTTT	CASTPDSTNEKLFF
.	.	TRBV25-1	TRBJ1-2	TGTGCCAGCAGTGAATTTTCGAGGGGAAGCTATGGCTACACCTTC	CASSEFSRGSYGYTF
.	TRBD1	TRBV6-1	TRBJ1-6	TGTGCCAGCAGCCTTTCGCCCAGGGGGCGAGGTTCACCCCTCCACTTT	CASSLSPRGRGSPLHF
.	TRBD2	TRBV12-3/TRBV12-4	TRBJ2-7	TGTGCCAGCAGCCCGGGGGGTAACTCCTACGAGCAGTACTTC	CASSPGGNSYEQYF
.	.	TRBV5-6	TRBJ1-2	TGTGCCAGCAGCAATTTCGACAGCCTCTATGGCTACACCTTC	CASSNFDSLYGYTF
.	TRBD2	TRBV9	TRBJ2-4	TGTGCCAGCAGCCCTCGGACTAGCCATGAAAACATTCAGTACTTC	CASSPRTSHENIQYF
.	TRBD1	TRBV6-2/TRBV6-3	TRBJ2-5	TGTGCCAGCAAGGGACAGGGGGCGGTGGAGACCCAGTACTTC	CASKGQGAVETQYF
.	TRBD1	TRBV12-3/TRBV12-4	TRBJ1-2	TGTGCCAGCAGGGAACAGGGGAATCCTAACTATGGCTACACCTTC	CASREQGNPNYGYTF
.	.	TRBV9	TRBJ1-4	TGTGCCAGCAGCGTAGGCTCCCCGAGGGGTACTAATGAAAAACTGTTTTTT	CASSVGSPRGTNEKLFF
.	.	TRBV25-1	TRBJ1-1	TGTGCCAGCAGTGAACGGCCCCTGGGCAGGAGGGAGAGGTGGTACACTGAAGCTTTCTTT	CASSERPLGRRERWYTEAFF
once	TRBD1	TRBV27	TRBJ1-5	TGTGCCAGCAGCCGGAATACAGGGGTAGGAAATCAGCCCCAGCATTTT	CASSRNTGVGNQPQHF
.	.	TRBV7-8	TRBJ2-2	TGTGCCAGCAGCCTCGGGACGACGAACACCGGGGAGCTGTTTTTT	CASSLGTTNTGELFF
once	.	TRBV27	TRBJ2-7	TGTGCCAGCAGTTTTAGAGGGGGCGAGCAGTACTTC	CASSFRGGEQYF
.	TRBD2	TRBV4-1	TRBJ2-7	TGCGCCAGCAGCCAAGGACTAGCGGGGGCCACGGCCTACGAGCAGTACTTC	CASSQGLAGATAYEQYF
.	.	TRBV29-1	TRBJ2-1	TGCAGCGCAAAGACCTCGGGGGATGAGCAGTTCTTC	CSAKTSGDEQFF
.	TRBD1	TRBV19	TRBJ1-2	TGTGCCAGTAACTCTCCGGGACAGATTCTTGGTAACTATGGCTACACCTTC	CASNSPGQILGNYGYTF
.	.	TRBV5-4	TRBJ2-5	TGTGCCAGCAGCTCGGACTTTGCGGACAGTGTTCAAGAGACCCAGTACTTC	CASSSDFADSVQETQYF
few	.	TRBV20-1	TRBJ1-2	TGCAGTGCTAGGAACAGAGACTATGGCTACACCTTC	CSARNRDYGYTF
.	.	TRBV28	TRBJ1-5	TGTGCCAGCAGGCAGGGAAGTGGAAATCAGCCCCAGCATTTT	CASRQGSGNQPQHF
.	TRBD2	TRBV25-1	TRBJ2-1	TGTGCCAGCAGTGGAGACGGGGGGGCCTACAATGAGCAGTTCTTC	CASSGDGGAYNEQFF
once	.	TRBV4-2	TRBJ1-5	TGTGCCAGCAGCCAGGAGGACAGCGCAAATCAGCCCCAGCATTTT	CASSQEDSANQPQHF
.	.	TRBV19	TRBJ1-5	TGTGCCAGTAGTGTCCTGACAGGCAAGAGGGACCAGCCCCAGCATTTT	CASSVLTGKRDQPQHF
once	TRBD1	TRBV6-5	TRBJ2-6	TGTGCCAGCAGTTATCGCAGGGGGATCTCTGGGGCCAACGTCCTGACTTTC	CASSYRRGISGANVLTF
.	TRBD2	TRBV6-1	TRBJ2-3	TGTGCCAGCAGCCCCGTGTGGGCGGGGGGCTACGATAGCACAGATACGCAGTATTTT	CASSPVWAGGYDSTDTQYF
.	.	TRBV10-3	TRBJ2-1	TGTGCCATCAGAGGACAGTACAATGAGCAGTTCTTC	CAIRGQYNEQFF
.	.	TRBV7-9	TRBJ1-4	TGTGCCAGCGTATGGACGGGGGAAGCGGAAAAACTGTTTTTT	CASVWTGEAEKLFF
.	.	TRBV5-1	TRBJ1-6	TGCGCCAGCAGCTTGGGGGGGGGTTCACCCCTCCACTTT	CASSLGGGSPLHF
once	.	TRBV6-5	TRBJ2-1	TGTGCCAGCAGTTACTCTAACCAGGGGAGCCGTGAGCAGTTCTTC	CASSYSNQGSREQFF
once	TRBD2	TRBV6-1	TRBJ2-2	TGTGCCAGCAAAGTGATCGGGGTAGCGGGGGGTAACACCGGGGAGCTGTTTTTT	CASKVIGVAGGNTGELFF
.	.	TRBV11-1	TRBJ2-1	TGTGCCAGCAGCTCGCCGACAGGAGACAATGAGCAGTTCTTC	CASSSPTGDNEQFF
.	.	TRBV29-1	TRBJ1-4	TGCAGCGTTGAAGGGACAACGAATGAAAAACTGTTTTTT	CSVEGTTNEKLFF
.	TRBD2	TRBV20-1	TRBJ2-7	TGCAGTGCTCCACGACTAGCGGGGCAAAACTACGAGCAGTACTTC	CSAPRLAGQNYEQYF
.	TRBD1	TRBV14	TRBJ1-1	TGTGCCAGCAGCCCCGTCGGACAGGTGGCGGGGAAAGCTTTCTTT	CASSPVGQVAGKAFF